This T cell receptor beta chain was retrieved from a study of human T cells and chemical hapten exposure. TCRdb re-called the RACE reads through MiXCR, storing one row per CDR3 protein. Of approximately 160,000 distinct CDR3 sequences in the sample, roughly 26% were seen once. CDR1 and CDR2 (germline): MGHRA, YSYEKL. Trimming removed 1 base at V and 4 bases at J, with 17 bases between. The CDR3 runs 17 residues. The time point: patch test 3, about 24 weeks after DPC sensitization. Treatment meaning: therapeutic diphenylcyclopropenone sensitization with weekly scalp DPC. Sample donors consisted of patients with alopecia, aged 18 to 70 years, who were suitable for DPC.

The receptor was derived from a woman aged 18-29 years with alopecia areata. Some clones in this sample may be carry-over from other donors' samples. J is TRBJ2-1 and V is TRBV4-1, with unresolved D. Sample: whole blood, taken in connection with sensitization to the hapten diphenylcyclopropenone (DPC). CDR3 DNA: TGCGCCAGCAGCCAAGTAGACATGGGCCTAAGGTACAATGAGCAGTTCTTC. It encodes CASSQVDMGLRYNEQFF.